Included here is one T cell receptor (beta chain) sequence, with context. Its antigen is unknown. This sample was taken from a study of CD4 T cell repertoires in COVID-19. Study-wide results and limits: Two or all three memory subsets shared several highly expanded SARS-CoV-2-reactive clonotypes. Some SARS-CoV-2 clonotypes, between 7 and 25%, recurred in SARS-CoV and/or HKU1 cultures.

V lost 8 bases and J lost 2; bases outside the gene matches: 9. From germline, CDR1 is MDHEN and CDR2 SYDVKM. This CDR3 is 14 amino acids long. Sequencing was done directly on freshly isolated, uncultured memory T cells. Data came from immunoSEQ multiplex PCR; TCRdb stores just in-frame clones and leaves some out. The repertoire includes 20,000 or so clones, 93% of them detected once, and about 0.66% sits in the top ten. Sequenced here: circulating follicular helper CD4+ T cells (cTfh) from blood, sampled before the COVID-19 pandemic. This receptor was taken from a human donor who had COVID-19. The V and J genes are TRBV28 and TRBJ2-7, with TRBD1 identical over 7 bases. CDR3 in DNA: TGTGCCAGCGGTCTCAGCCAGGGGGCCTACGAGCAGTACTTC. Residues: CASGLSQGAYEQYF.